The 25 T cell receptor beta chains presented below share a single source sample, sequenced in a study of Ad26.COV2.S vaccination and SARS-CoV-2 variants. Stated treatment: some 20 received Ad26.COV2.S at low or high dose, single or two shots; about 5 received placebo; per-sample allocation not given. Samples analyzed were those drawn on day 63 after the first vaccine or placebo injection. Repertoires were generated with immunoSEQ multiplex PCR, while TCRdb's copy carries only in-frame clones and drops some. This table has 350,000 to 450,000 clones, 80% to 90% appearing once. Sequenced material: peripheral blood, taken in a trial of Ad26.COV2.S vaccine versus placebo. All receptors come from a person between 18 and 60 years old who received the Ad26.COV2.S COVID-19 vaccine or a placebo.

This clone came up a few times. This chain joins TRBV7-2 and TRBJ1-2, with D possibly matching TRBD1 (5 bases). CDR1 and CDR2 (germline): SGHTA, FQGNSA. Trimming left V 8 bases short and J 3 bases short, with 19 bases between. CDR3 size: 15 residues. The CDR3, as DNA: TGTGCCAGCTCCTATCGGACGGGGCTAGACTATGGCTACACCTTC. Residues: CASSYRTGLDYGYTF. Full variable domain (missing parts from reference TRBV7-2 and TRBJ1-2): GAGVSQSPSNKVTEKGKDVELRCDPISGHTALYWYRQSLGQGLEFLIYFQGNSAPDKSGLPSDRFSAERTGGSVSTLTIQRTQQEDSAVYLCASSYRTGLDYGYTFGSGTRLTVV.

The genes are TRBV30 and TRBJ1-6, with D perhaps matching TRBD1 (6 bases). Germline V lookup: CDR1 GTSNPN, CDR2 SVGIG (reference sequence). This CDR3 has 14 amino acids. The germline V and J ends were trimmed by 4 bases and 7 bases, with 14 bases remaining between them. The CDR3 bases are TGTGCCTGGAACCAACGACAGGTGAATTCACCCCTCCACTTT. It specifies CAWNQRQVNSPLHF.

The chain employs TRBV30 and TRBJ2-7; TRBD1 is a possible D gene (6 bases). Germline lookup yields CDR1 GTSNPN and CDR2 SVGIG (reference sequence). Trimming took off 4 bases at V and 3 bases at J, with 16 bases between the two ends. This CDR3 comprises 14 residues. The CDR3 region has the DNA TGTGCCTGGAACCCCCAGGGGAGTATCTACGAGCAGTACTTC. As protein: CAWNPQGSIYEQYF.

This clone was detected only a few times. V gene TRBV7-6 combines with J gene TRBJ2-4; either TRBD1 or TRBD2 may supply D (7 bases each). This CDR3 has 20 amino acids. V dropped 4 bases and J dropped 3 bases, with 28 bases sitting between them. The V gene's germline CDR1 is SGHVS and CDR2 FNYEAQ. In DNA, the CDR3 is TGTGCCAGCAGCTCGCGGGGGCCCAAGCAGGGGGATTGGGTCAAAAACATTCAGTACTTC. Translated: CASSSRGPKQGDWVKNIQYF.

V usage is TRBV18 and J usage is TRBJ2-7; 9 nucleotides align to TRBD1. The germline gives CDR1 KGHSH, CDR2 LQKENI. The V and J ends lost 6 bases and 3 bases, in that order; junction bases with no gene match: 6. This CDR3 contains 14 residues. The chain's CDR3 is CASSYGQGFYEQYF. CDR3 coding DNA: TGTGCCAGCTCTTACGGACAGGGGTTCTACGAGCAGTACTTC.

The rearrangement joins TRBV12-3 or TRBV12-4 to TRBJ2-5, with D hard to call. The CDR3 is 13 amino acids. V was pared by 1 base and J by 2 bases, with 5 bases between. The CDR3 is CASSLGRQETQYF. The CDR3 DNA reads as TGTGCCAGCAGTTTAGGGAGACAAGAGACCCAGTACTTC.

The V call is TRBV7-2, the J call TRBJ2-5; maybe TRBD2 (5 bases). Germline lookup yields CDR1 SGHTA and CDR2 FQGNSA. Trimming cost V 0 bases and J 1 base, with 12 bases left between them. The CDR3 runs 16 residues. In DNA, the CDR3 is TGTGCCAGCAGCTTAGCTCTTACCGGGATCCAAGAGACCCAGTACTTC. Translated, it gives CASSLALTGIQETQYF. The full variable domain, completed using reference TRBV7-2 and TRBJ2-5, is GAGVSQSPSNKVTEKGKDVELRCDPISGHTALYWYRQSLGQGLEFLIYFQGNSAPDKSGLPSDRFSAERTGGSVSTLTIQRTQQEDSAVYLCASSLALTGIQETQYFGPGTRLLVL.

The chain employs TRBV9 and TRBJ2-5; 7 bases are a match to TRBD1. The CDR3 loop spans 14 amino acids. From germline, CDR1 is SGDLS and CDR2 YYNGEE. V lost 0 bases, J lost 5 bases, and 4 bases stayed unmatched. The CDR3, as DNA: TGTGCCAGCAGCGTAGAACAGGGGCCGGAGACCCAGTACTTC. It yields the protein CASSVEQGPETQYF.

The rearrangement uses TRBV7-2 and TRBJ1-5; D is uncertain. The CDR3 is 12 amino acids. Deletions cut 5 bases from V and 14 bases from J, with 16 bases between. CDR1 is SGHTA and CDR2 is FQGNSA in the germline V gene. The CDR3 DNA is TGTGCCAGCAGCACCTATATCGGGGAGAAGCATTTT. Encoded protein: CASSTYIGEKHF.

The CDR3 region has the DNA TGTGCCAGCAGTCCGACGCCGGGACTTGAGTATGGCTACACCTTC. As protein: CASSPTPGLEYGYTF. The chain recombines TRBV2 with TRBJ1-2; weak D call: TRBD1 (5 bases). Germline V CDR1 and CDR2: SNHLY, FYNNEI. The CDR3 loop spans 15 amino acids. V lost 5 bases, J lost 5 bases, and 18 bases lay in between. Full variable domain (remainder filled in from reference TRBV2 and TRBJ1-2): EPEVTQTPSHQVTQMGQEVILRCVPISNHLYFYWYRQILGQKVEFLVSFYNNEISEKSEIFDDQFSVERPDGSNFTLKIRSTKLEDSAMYFCASSPTPGLEYGYTFGSGTRLTVV.

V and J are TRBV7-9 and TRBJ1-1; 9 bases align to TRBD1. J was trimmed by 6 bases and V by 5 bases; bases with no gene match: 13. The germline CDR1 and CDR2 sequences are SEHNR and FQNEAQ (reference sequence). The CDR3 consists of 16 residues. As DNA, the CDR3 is TGTGCCAGCAGCCCCCCCGGGAACAGGGGGCGTGCTGAAGCTTTCTTT. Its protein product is CASSPPGNRGRAEAFF.

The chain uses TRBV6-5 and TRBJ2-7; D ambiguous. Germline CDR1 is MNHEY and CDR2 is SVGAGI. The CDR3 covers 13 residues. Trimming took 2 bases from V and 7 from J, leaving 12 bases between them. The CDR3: CASSYEWVGEQYF. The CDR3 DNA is TGTGCCAGCAGTTACGAATGGGTCGGGGAGCAGTACTTC.

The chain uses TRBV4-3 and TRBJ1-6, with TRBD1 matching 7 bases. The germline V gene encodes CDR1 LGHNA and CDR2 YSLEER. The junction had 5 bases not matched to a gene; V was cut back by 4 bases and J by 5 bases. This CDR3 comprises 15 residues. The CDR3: CASSRGTEHNSPLHF. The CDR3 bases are TGCGCCAGCAGCCGGGGGACAGAACATAATTCACCCCTCCACTTT.

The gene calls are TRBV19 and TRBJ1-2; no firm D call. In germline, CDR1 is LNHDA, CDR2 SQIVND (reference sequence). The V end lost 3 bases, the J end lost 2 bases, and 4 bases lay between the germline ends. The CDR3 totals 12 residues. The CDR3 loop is CASSMQNYGYTF. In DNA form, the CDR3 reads TGTGCCAGTAGTATGCAAAACTATGGCTACACCTTC.

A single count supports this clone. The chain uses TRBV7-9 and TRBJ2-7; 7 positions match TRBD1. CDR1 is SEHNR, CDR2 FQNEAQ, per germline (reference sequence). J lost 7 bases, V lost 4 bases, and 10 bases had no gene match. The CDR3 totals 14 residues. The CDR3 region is CASSSTGKDREQYF. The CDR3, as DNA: TGTGCCAGCAGCTCGACAGGGAAGGATAGGGAGCAGTACTTC.

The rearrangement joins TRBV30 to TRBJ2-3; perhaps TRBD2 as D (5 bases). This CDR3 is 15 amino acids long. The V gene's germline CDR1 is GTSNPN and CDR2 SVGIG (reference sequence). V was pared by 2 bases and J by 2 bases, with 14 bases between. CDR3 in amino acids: CAWSSLRATTDTQYF. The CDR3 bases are TGTGCCTGGAGTTCGTTGAGGGCAACCACAGATACGCAGTATTTT.

The CDR3: CATSRDGGGRGELFF. CDR3 sequence (DNA): TGTGCCACCAGCAGAGATGGAGGAGGCCGCGGGGAGCTGTTTTTT. This chain uses TRBV15 with TRBJ2-2; possible D gene TRBD2, 5 bases. Germline CDR1 reads LNHNV; CDR2 reads YYDKDF (reference sequence). The CDR3 runs 15 residues. Between the trimmed V and J ends, which lost 0 bases and 7 bases, there was a span of 12 bases.

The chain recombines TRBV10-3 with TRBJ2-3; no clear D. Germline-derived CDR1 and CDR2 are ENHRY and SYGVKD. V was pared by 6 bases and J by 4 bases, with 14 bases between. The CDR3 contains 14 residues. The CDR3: CAIRTSADPDTQYF. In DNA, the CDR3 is TGTGCCATCAGGACCTCCGCCGACCCAGATACGCAGTATTTT.

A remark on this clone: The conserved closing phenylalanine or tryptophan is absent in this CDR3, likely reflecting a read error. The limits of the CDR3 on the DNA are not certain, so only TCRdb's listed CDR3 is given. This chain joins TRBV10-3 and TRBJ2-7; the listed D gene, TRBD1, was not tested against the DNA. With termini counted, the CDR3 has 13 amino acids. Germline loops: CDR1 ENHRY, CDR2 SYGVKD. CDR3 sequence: CAISESVSTGLSS.

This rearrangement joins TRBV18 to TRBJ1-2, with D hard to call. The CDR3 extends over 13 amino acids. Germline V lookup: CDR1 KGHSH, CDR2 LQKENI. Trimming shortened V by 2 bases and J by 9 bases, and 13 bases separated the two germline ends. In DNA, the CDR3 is TGTGCCAGCTCACCAGTAGGAACGGAAAGCTACACCTTC. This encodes CASSPVGTESYTF.

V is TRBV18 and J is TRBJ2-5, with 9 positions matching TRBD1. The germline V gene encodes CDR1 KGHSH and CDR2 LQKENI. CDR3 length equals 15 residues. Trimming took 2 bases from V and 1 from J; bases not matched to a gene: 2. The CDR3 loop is CASSPGGQGQETQYF. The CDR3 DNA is TGTGCCAGCTCACCAGGGGGACAGGGCCAAGAGACCCAGTACTTC. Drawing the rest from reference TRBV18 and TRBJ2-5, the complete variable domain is NAGVMQNPRHLVRRRGQEARLRCSPMKGHSHVYWYRQLPEEGLKFMVYLQKENIIDESGMPKERFSAEFPKEGPSILRIQQVVRGDSAAYFCASSPGGQGQETQYFGPGTRLLVL.

The CDR3, as DNA: TGTGCCAGTAGTATACTGCCGGAGGGCTATGGCTACACCTTC. This gives the protein CASSILPEGYGYTF. The chain is built from TRBV19 and TRBJ1-2; the D is unclear. The CDR3 spans 14 residues. V lost 2 bases, J lost 4 bases, and 11 bases lay in between. Germline V gene sequence: CDR1 LNHDA, CDR2 SQIVND (reference sequence).

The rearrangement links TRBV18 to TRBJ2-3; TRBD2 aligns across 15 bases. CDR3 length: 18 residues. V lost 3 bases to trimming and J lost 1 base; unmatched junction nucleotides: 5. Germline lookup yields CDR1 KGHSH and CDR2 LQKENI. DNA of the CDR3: TGTGCCAGCTCACCGCCGGGACTAGCGGGAGGAGGCACAGATACGCAGTATTTT. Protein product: CASSPPGLAGGGTDTQYF.

CDR3 nucleotides: TGTGCCAGCAGCCAATTTGGGGGGTCGGGGACTGAAGCTTTCTTT. This encodes CASSQFGGSGTEAFF. The chain recombines TRBV3-1 (or the pseudogene TRBV3-2) with TRBJ1-1, with D maybe TRBD1 (5 bases). Germline V gives CDR1 LGHDT, CDR2 YNNKEL (reference sequence). V was trimmed by 2 bases and J by 5 bases, leaving 15 bases between them. The CDR3 has 15 amino acids.

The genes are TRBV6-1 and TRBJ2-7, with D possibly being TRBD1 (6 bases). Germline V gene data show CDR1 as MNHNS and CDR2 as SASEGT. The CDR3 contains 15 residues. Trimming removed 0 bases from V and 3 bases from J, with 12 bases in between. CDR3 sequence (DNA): TGTGCCAGCAGTGAAGCCTGGACAGAGAACTACGAGCAGTACTTC. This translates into CASSEAWTENYEQYF.